This TCR beta chain was obtained from a study of blood T cell repertoires in COVID-19 (dated by TCRdb to 2020 to 2021). A note on the overall study: The collaborator samples originated in the United States, Italy and Spain and spanned the acute and convalescent phases of COVID-19. The material from the prospective study consisted of cDNA or gDNA derived from T cells, B-cell-depleted T cells, or PBMCs. The dataset comprised deeply sampled blood TCRbeta repertoires from subjects exposed to, actively infected with, or recovered from COVID-19. The repertoires were released in a freely available public database intended as a resource for research on the immune response to SARS-CoV-2. The samples were drawn from two sources: the first 160 participants of the ongoing ImmuneRACE study, and fewer than 1,500 subjects contributed by 6 global collaborators. Nearly every sample came with metadata listing a de-identified subject ID, COVID-19 status, age in years and sex. Where available, HLA class I and class II types were obtained from metadata supplied by the sample provider rather than from assay-based typing.

TCRbeta CDR3 regions were amplified from genomic DNA by means of the immunoSEQ Assay, a bias-controlled multiplex PCR. The study's processing was this. Nucleated cell counts per sample were estimated from amplification of reference gene primers within the assay. Sequence reads were collapsed and filtered to measure the absolute abundance of every unique TCRbeta CDR3 rearrangement. Productive Simpson clonality was computed per sample as the square root of Simpson's diversity index over productive rearrangements. What TCRdb holds here is the immuneACCESS table cut down to in-frame rearrangements. Part of the clones is not present; checked against another copy, under half of the missing clones reflect an unresolved V gene, and the others are unexplained. V, J and clone size are those of that table, while D and trimming were read from the DNA. The sample has 120,000 or so clones on record, over 70% of them singletons. Clones ranked in the top ten supply 5.5% to 6% of the sample.

Each collaborating institution followed its own protocols to collect whole blood in K2EDTA tubes. For TCRbeta analysis, collaborator samples were shipped as frozen whole blood, as isolated PBMCs, or as DNA extracted from either sample type. V is reduced by 1 base and J by 10 bases, leaving a spacing of 8 bases between them. As encoded in the germline V gene, CDR1 is SGHAT while CDR2 is FQNNGV. The CDR3 covers 13 residues, taking in both the cysteine and the phenylalanine. The retained sequence is limited to the CDR3, 39 bases, with the frame set at the first base. Overall study results and their limits: Clinical and demographic metadata were provided uncurated, with the amount varying by source and participant.

Comments on this clone: Its binding antigen is unknown. It has no much larger one-base neighbor in the sample; base qualities were not kept.

Sequenced sample: peripheral blood. The V gene is TRBV11-2 and the J gene is TRBJ1-6, with no confident D gene call. This clonotype was obtained from a man older than 75 with active or convalescent COVID-19. The nucleotide sequence is given as TGTGCCAGCAGCTTAGGTCAAATGTCACCCCTCCACTTT. Its amino acids are CASSLGQMSPLHF.